This T cell receptor beta chain was retrieved from a study of control samples from healthy donors and cancer patients. Germline CDR1 is SGDLS and CDR2 is YYNGEE. Trimming removed 2 bases from V and 1 base from J, with 12 bases in between. The CDR3 loop spans 15 amino acids. Profiled with immunoSEQ multiplex PCR; TCRdb holds only in-frame clones, not every one. The data show about 190,000 clones, 90% to 95% seen once. Source material: blood. The TCR originated in a man younger than 45 in good health. The chain has TRBV9 and TRBJ1-1; D gene ambiguous. As DNA, the CDR3 is TGTGCCAGCAGCGTTGGGCCGATCCAGAACACTGAAGCTTTCTTT. Its protein is CASSVGPIQNTEAFF. The complete variable domain, with remaining parts taken from reference TRBV9 and TRBJ1-1, reads DSGVTQTPKHLITATGQRVTLRCSPRSGDLSVYWYQQSLDQGLQFLIQYYNGEERAKGNILERFSAQQFPDLHSELNLSSLELGDSALYFCASSVGPIQNTEAFFGQGTRLTVV.